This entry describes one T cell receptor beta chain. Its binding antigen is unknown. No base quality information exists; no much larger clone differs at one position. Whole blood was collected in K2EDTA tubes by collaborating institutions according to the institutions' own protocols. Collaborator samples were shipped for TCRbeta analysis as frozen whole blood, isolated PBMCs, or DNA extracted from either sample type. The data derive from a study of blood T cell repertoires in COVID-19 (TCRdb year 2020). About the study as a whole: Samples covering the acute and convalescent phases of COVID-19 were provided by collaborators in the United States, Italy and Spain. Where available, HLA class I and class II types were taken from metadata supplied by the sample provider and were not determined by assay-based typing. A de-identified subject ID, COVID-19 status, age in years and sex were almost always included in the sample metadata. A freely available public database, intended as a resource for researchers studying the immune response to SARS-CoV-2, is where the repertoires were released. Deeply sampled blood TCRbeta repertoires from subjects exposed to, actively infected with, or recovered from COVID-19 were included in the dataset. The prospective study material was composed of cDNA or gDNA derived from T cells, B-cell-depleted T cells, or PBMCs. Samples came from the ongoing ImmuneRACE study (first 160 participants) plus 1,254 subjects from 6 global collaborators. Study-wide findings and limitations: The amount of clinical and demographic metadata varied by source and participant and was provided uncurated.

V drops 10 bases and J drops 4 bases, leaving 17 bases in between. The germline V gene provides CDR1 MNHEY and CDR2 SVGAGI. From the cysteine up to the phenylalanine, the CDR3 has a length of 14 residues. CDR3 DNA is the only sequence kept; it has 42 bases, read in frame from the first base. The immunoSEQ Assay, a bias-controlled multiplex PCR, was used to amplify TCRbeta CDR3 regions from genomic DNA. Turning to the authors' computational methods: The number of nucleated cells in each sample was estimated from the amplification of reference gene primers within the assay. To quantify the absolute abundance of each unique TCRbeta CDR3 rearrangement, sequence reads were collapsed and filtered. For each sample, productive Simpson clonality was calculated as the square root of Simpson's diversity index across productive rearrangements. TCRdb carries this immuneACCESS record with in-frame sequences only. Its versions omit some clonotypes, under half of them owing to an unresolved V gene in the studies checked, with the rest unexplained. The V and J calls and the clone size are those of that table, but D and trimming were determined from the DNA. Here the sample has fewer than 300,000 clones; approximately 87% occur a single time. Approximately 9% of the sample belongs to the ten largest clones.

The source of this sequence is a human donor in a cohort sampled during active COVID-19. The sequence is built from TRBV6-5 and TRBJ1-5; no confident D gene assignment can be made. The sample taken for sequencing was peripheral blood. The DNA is TGTGCCACTAATAGGCGGGAAAATAATCAGCCCCAGCATTTT. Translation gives CATNRRENNQPQHF.